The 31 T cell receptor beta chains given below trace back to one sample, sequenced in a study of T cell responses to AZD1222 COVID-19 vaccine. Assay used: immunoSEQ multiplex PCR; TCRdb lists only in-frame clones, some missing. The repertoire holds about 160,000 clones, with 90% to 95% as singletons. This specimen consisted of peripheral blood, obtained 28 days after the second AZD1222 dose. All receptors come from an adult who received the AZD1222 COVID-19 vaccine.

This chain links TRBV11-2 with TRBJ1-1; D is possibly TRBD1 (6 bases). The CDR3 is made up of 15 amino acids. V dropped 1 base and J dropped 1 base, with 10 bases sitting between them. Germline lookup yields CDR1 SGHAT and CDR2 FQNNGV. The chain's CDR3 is CASSLGWDKNTEAFF. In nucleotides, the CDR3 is TGTGCCAGCAGCTTAGGGTGGGACAAGAACACTGAAGCTTTCTTT.

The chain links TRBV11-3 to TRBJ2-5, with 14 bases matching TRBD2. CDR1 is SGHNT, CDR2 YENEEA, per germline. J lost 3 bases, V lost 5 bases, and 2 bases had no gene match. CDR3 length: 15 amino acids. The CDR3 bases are TGTGCCAGCAGCCTGGGACTAGCGGGGGAAGAGACCCAGTACTTC. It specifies CASSLGLAGEETQYF.

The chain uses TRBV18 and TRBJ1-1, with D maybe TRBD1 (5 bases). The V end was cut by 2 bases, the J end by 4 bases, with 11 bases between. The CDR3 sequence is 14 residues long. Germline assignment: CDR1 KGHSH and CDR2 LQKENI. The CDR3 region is CASSPTGRGTEAFF. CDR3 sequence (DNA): TGTGCCAGCTCACCAACGGGGAGGGGCACTGAAGCTTTCTTT.

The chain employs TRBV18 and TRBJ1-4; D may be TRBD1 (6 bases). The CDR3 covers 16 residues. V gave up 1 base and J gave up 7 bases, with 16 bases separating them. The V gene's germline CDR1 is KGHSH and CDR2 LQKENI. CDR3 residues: CASSPQRGRGAEKLFF. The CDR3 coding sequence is TGTGCCAGCTCACCACAGAGGGGCAGGGGTGCTGAAAAACTGTTTTTT. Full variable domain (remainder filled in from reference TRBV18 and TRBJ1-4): NAGVMQNPRHLVRRRGQEARLRCSPMKGHSHVYWYRQLPEEGLKFMVYLQKENIIDESGMPKERFSAEFPKEGPSILRIQQVVRGDSAAYFCASSPQRGRGAEKLFFGSGTQLSVL.

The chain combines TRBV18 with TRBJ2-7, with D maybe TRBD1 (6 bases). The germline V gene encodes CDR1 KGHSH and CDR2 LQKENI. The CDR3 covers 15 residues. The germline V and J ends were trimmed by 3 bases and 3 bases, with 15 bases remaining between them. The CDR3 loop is CASSPPVTGSYEQYF. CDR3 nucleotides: TGTGCCAGCTCACCGCCGGTTACAGGGAGCTACGAGCAGTACTTC.

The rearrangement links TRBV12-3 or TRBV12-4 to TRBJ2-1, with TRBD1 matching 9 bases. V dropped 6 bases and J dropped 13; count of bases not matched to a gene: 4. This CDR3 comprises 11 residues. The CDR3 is CASSLGQGQFF. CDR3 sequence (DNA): TGTGCCAGCAGCCTGGGACAGGGCCAGTTCTTC.

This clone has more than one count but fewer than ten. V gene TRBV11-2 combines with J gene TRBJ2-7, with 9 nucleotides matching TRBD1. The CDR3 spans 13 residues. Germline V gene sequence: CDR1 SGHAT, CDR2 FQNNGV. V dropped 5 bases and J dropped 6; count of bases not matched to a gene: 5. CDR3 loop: CASSARTGVEQYF. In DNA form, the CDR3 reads TGTGCCAGCAGCGCGAGGACAGGGGTCGAGCAGTACTTC.

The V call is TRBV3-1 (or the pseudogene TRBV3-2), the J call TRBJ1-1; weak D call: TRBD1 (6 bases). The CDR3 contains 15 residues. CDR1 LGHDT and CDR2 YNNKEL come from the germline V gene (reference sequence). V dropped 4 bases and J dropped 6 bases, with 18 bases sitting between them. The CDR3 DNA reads TGTGCCAGCAGCCCCAGAGTGGGGGACAACTCTGAAGCTTTCTTT. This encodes CASSPRVGDNSEAFF.

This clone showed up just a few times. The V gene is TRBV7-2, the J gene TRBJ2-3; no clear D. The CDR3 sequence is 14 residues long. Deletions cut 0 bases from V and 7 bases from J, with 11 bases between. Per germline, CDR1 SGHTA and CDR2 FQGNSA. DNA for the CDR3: TGTGCCAGCAGCTTAGCCTCGAGAACTAATACGCAGTATTTT. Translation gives CASSLASRTNTQYF.

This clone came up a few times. In nucleotides, the CDR3 is TGTGCCAGCAGCCAAGGTCCGGGACAGGGAGGGCAAGAGACCCAGTACTTC. This sequence encodes CASSQGPGQGGQETQYF. The chain couples TRBV3-1 (or the pseudogene TRBV3-2) to TRBJ2-5; 9 bases map to TRBD1. The CDR3 contains 17 residues. Germline V lookup: CDR1 LGHDT, CDR2 YNNKEL (reference sequence). V lost 1 base to trimming and J lost 2 bases; unmatched junction nucleotides: 8.

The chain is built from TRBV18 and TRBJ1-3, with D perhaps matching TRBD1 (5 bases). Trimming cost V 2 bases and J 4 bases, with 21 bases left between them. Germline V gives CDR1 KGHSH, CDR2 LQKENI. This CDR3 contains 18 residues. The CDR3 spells CASSPNPMMRTSGNTIYF. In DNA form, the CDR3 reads TGTGCCAGCTCACCAAACCCGATGATGAGGACATCGGGAAACACCATATATTTT.

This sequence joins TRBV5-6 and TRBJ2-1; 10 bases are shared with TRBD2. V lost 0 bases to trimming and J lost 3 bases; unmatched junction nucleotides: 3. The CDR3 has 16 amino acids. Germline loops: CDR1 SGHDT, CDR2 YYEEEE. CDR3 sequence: CASSLAVAGGYNEQFF. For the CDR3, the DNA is TGTGCCAGCAGCTTGGCCGTAGCGGGGGGCTACAATGAGCAGTTCTTC.

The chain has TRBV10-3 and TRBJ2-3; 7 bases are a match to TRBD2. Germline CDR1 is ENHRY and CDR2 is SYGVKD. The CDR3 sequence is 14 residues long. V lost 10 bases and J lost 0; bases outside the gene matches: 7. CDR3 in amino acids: CATFRGESTDTQYF. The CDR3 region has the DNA TGTGCCACTTTTCGGGGGGAAAGCACAGATACGCAGTATTTT.

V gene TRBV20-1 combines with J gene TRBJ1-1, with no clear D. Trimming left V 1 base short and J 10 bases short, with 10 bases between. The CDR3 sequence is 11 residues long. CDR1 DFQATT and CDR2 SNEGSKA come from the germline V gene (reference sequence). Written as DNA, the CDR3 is TGCAGTGCTAGAGCGTCCTCGGGAGCTTTCTTT. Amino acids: CSARASSGAFF.

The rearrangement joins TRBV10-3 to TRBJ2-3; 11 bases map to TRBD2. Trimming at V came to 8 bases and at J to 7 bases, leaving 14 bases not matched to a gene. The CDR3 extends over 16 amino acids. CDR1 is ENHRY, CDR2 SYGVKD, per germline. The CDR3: CAIGYQGTSGANTQYF. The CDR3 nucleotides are TGTGCCATCGGATACCAAGGGACTAGCGGAGCAAATACGCAGTATTTT.

The CDR3 region has the DNA TGTGCCACCAGTGACGCGGGGGTGACTAGCACAGATACGCAGTATTTT. Its translation is CATSDAGVTSTDTQYF. The genes are TRBV24-1 and TRBJ2-3; 7 bases align to TRBD2. The CDR3 sequence is 16 residues long. Looked up from germline, CDR1 is KGHDR and CDR2 is SFDVKD. Germline trimming cut 4 bases from V and 0 bases from J; bases unmatched to any gene: 6.

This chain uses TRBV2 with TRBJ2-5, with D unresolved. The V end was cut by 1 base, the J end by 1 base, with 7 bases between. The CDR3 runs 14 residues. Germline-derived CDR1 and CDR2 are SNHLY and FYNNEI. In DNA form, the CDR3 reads TGTGCCAGCAGTGAAGATACAAGCCAAGAGACCCAGTACTTC. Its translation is CASSEDTSQETQYF. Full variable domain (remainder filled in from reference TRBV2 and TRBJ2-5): EPEVTQTPSHQVTQMGQEVILRCVPISNHLYFYWYRQILGQKVEFLVSFYNNEISEKSEIFDDQFSVERPDGSNFTLKIRSTKLEDSAMYFCASSEDTSQETQYFGPGTRLLVL.

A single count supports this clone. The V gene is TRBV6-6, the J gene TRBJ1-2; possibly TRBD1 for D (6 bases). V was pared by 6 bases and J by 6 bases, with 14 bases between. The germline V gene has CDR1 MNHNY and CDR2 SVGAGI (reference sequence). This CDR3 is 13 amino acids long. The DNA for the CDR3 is TGTGCCAGCAGCCTCGGACAGCTCGATGGCTACACCTTC. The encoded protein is CASSLGQLDGYTF.

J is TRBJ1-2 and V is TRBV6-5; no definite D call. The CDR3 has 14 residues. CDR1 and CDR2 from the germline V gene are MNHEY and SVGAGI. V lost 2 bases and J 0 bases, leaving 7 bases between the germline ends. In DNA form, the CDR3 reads TGTGCCAGCAGTTACCTCGGAGCTAACTATGGCTACACCTTC. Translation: CASSYLGANYGYTF.

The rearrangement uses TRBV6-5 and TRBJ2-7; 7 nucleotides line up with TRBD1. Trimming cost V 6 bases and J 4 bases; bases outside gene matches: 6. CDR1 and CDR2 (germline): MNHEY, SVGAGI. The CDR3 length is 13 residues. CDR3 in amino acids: CASRTGVGYEQYF. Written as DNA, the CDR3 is TGTGCCAGCAGAACAGGGGTAGGATACGAGCAGTACTTC.

The CDR3 sequence is CASSFPWDRGEGEAFF. The CDR3, as DNA: TGTGCCAGCAGCTTCCCCTGGGACAGGGGGGAGGGTGAAGCTTTCTTT. The chain joins TRBV11-2 to TRBJ1-1; 11 nucleotides align to TRBD1. The CDR3 has 16 residues. The germline V gene has CDR1 SGHAT and CDR2 FQNNGV. Trimming took 3 bases from V and 7 from J; bases not matched to a gene: 10.

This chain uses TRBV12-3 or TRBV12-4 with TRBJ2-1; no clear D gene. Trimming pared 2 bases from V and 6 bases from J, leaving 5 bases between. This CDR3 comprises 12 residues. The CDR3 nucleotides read TGTGCCAGCAGTTTAACGCTCAATGAGCAGTTCTTC. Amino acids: CASSLTLNEQFF.

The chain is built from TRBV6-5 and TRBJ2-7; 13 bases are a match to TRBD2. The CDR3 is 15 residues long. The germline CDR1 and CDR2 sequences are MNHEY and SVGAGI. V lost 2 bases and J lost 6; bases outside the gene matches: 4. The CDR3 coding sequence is TGTGCCAGCAGTTACCCGACTAGCGGGGGGCTCGAGCAGTACTTC. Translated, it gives CASSYPTSGGLEQYF.

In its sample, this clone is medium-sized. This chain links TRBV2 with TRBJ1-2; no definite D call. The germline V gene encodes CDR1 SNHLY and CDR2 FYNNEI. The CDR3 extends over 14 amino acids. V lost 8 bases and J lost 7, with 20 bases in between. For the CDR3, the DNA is TGTGCCAGCCACGGGTTAGGCGGAGACGTTGGCTACACCTTC. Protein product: CASHGLGGDVGYTF. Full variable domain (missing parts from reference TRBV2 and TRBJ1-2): EPEVTQTPSHQVTQMGQEVILRCVPISNHLYFYWYRQILGQKVEFLVSFYNNEISEKSEIFDDQFSVERPDGSNFTLKIRSTKLEDSAMYFCASHGLGGDVGYTFGSGTRLTVV.

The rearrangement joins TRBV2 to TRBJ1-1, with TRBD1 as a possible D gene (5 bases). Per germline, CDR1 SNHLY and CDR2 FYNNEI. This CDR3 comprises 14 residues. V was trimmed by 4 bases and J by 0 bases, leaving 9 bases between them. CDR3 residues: CASSVRALNTEAFF. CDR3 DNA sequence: TGTGCCAGCAGTGTCAGGGCCCTGAACACTGAAGCTTTCTTT.

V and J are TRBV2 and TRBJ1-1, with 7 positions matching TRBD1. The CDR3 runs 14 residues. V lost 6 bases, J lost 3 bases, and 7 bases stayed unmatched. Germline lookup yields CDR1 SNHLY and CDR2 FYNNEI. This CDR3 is CASRAETGYTEAFF. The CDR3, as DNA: TGTGCCAGCAGGGCCGAGACAGGGTACACTGAAGCTTTCTTT.

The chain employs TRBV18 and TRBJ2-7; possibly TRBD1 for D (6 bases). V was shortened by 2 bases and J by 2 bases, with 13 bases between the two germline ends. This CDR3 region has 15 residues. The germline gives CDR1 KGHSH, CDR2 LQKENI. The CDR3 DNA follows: TGTGCCAGCTCACCAGGACAGCCGGGAACCTACGAGCAGTACTTC. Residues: CASSPGQPGTYEQYF.

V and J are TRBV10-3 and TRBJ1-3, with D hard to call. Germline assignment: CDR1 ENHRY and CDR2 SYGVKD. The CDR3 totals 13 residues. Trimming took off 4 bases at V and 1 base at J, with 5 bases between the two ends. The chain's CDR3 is CAISVASGNTIYF. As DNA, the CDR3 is TGTGCCATCAGTGTAGCATCTGGAAACACCATATATTTT.

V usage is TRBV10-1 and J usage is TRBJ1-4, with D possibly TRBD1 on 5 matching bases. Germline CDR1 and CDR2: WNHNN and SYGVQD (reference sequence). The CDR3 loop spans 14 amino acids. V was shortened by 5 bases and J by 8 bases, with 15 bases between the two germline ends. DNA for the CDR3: TGCGCCAGCAGTCCCGGGGGAGTAGGGGAAAAACTGTTTTTT. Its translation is CASSPGGVGEKLFF.

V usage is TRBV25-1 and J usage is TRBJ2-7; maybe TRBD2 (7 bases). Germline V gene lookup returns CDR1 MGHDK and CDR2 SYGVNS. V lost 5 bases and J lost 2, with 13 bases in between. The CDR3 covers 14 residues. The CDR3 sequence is CASSRGGGTYEQYF. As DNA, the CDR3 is TGTGCCAGCAGTCGAGGGGGGGGAACCTACGAGCAGTACTTC.

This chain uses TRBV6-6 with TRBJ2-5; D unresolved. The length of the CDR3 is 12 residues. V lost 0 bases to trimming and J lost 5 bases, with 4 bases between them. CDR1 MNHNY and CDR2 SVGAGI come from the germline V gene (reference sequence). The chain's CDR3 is CASSYSVETQYF. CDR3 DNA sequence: TGTGCCAGCAGTTACTCCGTCGAGACCCAGTACTTC.